This T cell receptor beta chain was documented in a study of cytomegalovirus exposure and HLA in healthy donors. About the research overall: The platform used for the approximately 130 validation repertoires matched that of the roughly 670 first-cohort repertoires, a later analysis reported.

Separation from the approximately 690-subject first cohort characterized the roughly 110-subject validation cohort, to which the donors belonged. Study findings and constraints: Most TCRs appeared rarely, but some public TCRs recurred in many donors. Cytomegalovirus status, reportedly, was diagnosed with high specificity and sensitivity by the classifier.

Notes on this clone: Antigen specificity is unknown.

The CDR3 sequence is 15 residues long. V was shortened by 2 bases and J by 9 bases, with 14 bases between the two germline ends. The germline V gene has CDR1 MDHEN and CDR2 SYDVKM. TCRdb keeps only in-frame clones here, not all; method: immunoSEQ multiplex PCR. The data show 98,000 or so clones, 70% to 90% seen once. Sequencing was done on a sample of PBMCs. This TCR derives from a woman aged 18-29 years in good health and CMV-seronegative. The chain joins TRBV28 to TRBJ1-6; a possible D gene is TRBD1 (5 bases). The CDR3 loop reads CASSLGPGGVSPLHF. CDR3 nucleotide sequence: TGTGCCAGCAGTTTAGGGCCGGGAGGGGTTTCACCCCTCCACTTT.